The next 12 T cell receptor beta chains were all read from a single sample in a study of T cell repertoires in cytomegalovirus infection. TCRdb re-derived calls from the reads in MiXCR, one entry per CDR3 protein. The table includes 250,000 or so distinct CDR3 sequences, approximately 17% detected once. The sequenced sample consisted of CD8+ T cells from PBMCs. Source of these receptors: a human donor in good health (CMV status not recorded). Some clones in this sample may be carry-over from other donors' samples.

This clonotype was observed a handful of times. The CDR3 sequence: CASSFTPGGGETQYF. DNA for the CDR3: TGCGCCAGCAGCTTCACCCCAGGGGGCGGGGAGACCCAGTACTTC. The J gene is TRBJ2-5, the V gene TRBV5-1; 8 bases align to TRBD1. Germline V gene lookup returns CDR1 SGHRS and CDR2 YFSETQ. The CDR3 covers 15 residues. V was clipped by 2 bases and J by 5 bases; unmatched bases: 8.

This clonotype was counted ten times or more. The rearrangement uses TRBV5-6 and TRBJ1-1; no clear D. The CDR3 covers 14 residues. V was shortened by 0 bases and J by 0 bases, with 6 bases between the two germline ends. Germline values: CDR1 SGHDT, CDR2 YYEEEE. The CDR3, as DNA: TGTGCCAGCAGCTTGGCCTCTGTGAACACTGAAGCTTTCTTT. This gives the protein CASSLASVNTEAFF.

The rearrangement links TRBV27 to TRBJ1-1, with TRBD1 matching 7 bases. CDR1 and CDR2 from the germline V gene are MNHEY and SMNVEV (reference sequence). The CDR3 length is 18 residues. J gave up 1 base and V 4 bases, and 15 bases lay outside the gene matches. The CDR3 sequence is CASSSPRGVRTGNTEAFF. The CDR3 region has the DNA TGTGCCAGCAGTTCCCCTAGGGGTGTTCGGACAGGGAACACTGAAGCTTTCTTT.

This clonotype was counted only a few times. V and J are TRBV27 and TRBJ2-3, with TRBD1 identical over 7 bases. The J segment lost 6 bases and the V segment lost 3 bases, leaving 9 bases of the junction unmatched. The CDR3 covers 15 residues. Germline-derived CDR1 and CDR2 are MNHEY and SMNVEV (reference sequence). Written as DNA, the CDR3 is TGTGCCAGCAGTTTTACAGGGGTATTGAAGGATACGCAGTATTTT. Protein sequence: CASSFTGVLKDTQYF.

This clonotype was counted many times. The chain carries TRBV7-6 and TRBJ2-7; 12 bases fit TRBD1. The length of the CDR3 is 15 residues. Per the germline V gene, CDR1 is SGHVS and CDR2 is FNYEAQ. Germline trimming cut 5 bases from V and 2 bases from J; bases unmatched to any gene: 4. CDR3 in DNA: TGTGCCAGCAGCCCCGGGGACAGGGGGCCCTACGAGCAGTACTTC. Its translation is CASSPGDRGPYEQYF. Filled out from reference TRBV7-6 and TRBJ2-7, the complete variable domain reads GAGVSQSPRYKVTKRGQDVALRCDPISGHVSLYWYRQALGQGPEFLTYFNYEAQQDKSGLPNDRFSAERPEGSISTLTIQRTEQRDSAMYRCASSPGDRGPYEQYFGPGTRLTVT.

The sample holds many counts of this clonotype. This chain connects TRBV7-8 to TRBJ1-2; D not resolved. Germline V CDR1 and CDR2: SGHVS, FQNEAQ. Trimming removed 1 base at V and 3 bases at J, with 18 bases between. CDR3 length: 17 amino acids. DNA of the CDR3: TGTGCCAGCAGCTTAGAGCCCCAAACCGGGCAGGACTATGGCTACACCTTC. Protein: CASSLEPQTGQDYGYTF.

The chain joins TRBV4-1 to TRBJ2-5, with a weak D call TRBD2 (6 bases). The CDR3 is 14 residues long. V lost 9 bases and J 2 bases, leaving 16 bases between the germline ends. From germline, CDR1 is MGHRA and CDR2 YSYEKL. As DNA, the CDR3 is TGCGCCAGTTCGGCAACCGGGGGTCAAGAGACCCAGTACTTC. This gives the protein CASSATGGQETQYF.

V usage is TRBV18 and J usage is TRBJ2-5; 7 bases match TRBD1. The CDR3 has 15 residues. V gave up 3 bases and J gave up 3 bases; unmatched junction bases: 7. Germline V gives CDR1 KGHSH, CDR2 LQKENI. The CDR3 reads CASSPLTGSKETQYF. The CDR3 nucleotides are TGTGCCAGCTCACCCTTGACAGGGTCAAAAGAGACCCAGTACTTC.

This clonotype showed up many times. The chain has TRBV28 and TRBJ2-7; D perhaps matches TRBD1 (5 bases). V shed 5 bases and J shed 3 bases, with 17 bases lying between them. Germline V gives CDR1 MDHEN, CDR2 SYDVKM. CDR3 length: 15 residues. CDR3 loop: CASSPGKTEVYEQYF. CDR3 nucleotides: TGTGCCAGCAGTCCTGGGAAGACAGAGGTCTACGAGCAGTACTTC. Looking up the rest from reference TRBV28 and TRBJ2-7 gives the full variable domain: DVKVTQSSRYLVKRTGEKVFLECVQDMDHENMFWYRQDPGLGLRLIYFSYDVKMKEKGDIPEGYSVSREKKERFSLILESASTNQTSMYLCASSPGKTEVYEQYFGPGTRLTVT.

V usage is TRBV7-6 and J usage is TRBJ2-5; D perhaps matches TRBD1 (6 bases). This CDR3 is built from 14 residues. Germline CDR1 reads SGHVS; CDR2 reads FNYEAQ. V lost 3 bases to trimming and J lost 5 bases, with 13 bases between them. CDR3 loop: CASSFTGLRETQYF. The CDR3 nucleotides read TGTGCCAGCAGCTTTACAGGGTTGCGGGAGACCCAGTACTTC.

A few counts support this clonotype. The CDR3 region is CASSQYLDIISYEQYF. As DNA, the CDR3 is TGTGCCAGCAGTCAGTACCTGGACATCATATCCTACGAGCAGTACTTC. The J gene is TRBJ2-7, the V gene TRBV6-2 or TRBV6-3, with a weak D call TRBD1 (5 bases). V was shortened by 5 bases and J by 1 base, with 18 bases between the two germline ends. CDR1 and CDR2 from the germline V gene are MNHEY and SVGEGT. This CDR3 has 16 amino acids.

CDR3 loop: CASSGPGLAGGPVYNEQFF. The CDR3 DNA reads TGTGCCAGCAGTGGGCCGGGACTAGCGGGGGGGCCTGTCTACAATGAGCAGTTCTTC. The genes are TRBV2 and TRBJ2-1; 16 bases line up with TRBD2. The CDR3 totals 19 residues. V was clipped by 4 bases and J by 3 bases; unmatched bases: 9. Germline V gene sequence: CDR1 SNHLY, CDR2 FYNNEI.